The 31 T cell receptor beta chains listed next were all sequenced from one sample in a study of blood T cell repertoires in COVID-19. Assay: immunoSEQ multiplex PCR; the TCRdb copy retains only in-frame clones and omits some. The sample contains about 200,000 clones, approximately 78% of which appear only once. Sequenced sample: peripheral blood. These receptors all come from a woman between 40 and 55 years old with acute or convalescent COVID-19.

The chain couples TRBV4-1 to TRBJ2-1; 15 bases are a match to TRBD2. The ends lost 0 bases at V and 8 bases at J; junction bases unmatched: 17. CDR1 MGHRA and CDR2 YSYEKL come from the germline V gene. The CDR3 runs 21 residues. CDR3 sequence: CASSQDLARTSGGALKYEQFF. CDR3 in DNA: TGCGCCAGCAGCCAAGATCTAGCCCGGACTAGCGGGGGGGCCCTTAAGTATGAGCAGTTCTTC.

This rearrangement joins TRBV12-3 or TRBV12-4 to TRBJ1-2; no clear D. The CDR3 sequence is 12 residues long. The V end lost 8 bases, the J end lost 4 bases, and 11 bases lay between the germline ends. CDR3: CASGASLYGYTF. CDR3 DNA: TGTGCCAGCGGAGCCAGCCTCTATGGCTACACCTTC.

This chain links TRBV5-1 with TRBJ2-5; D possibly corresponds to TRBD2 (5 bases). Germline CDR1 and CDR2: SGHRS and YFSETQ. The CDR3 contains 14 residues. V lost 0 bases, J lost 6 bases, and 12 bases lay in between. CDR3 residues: CASSLEGDEKTQYF. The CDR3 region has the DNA TGCGCCAGCAGCTTGGAGGGAGATGAGAAGACCCAGTACTTC. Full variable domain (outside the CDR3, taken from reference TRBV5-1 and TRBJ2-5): KAGVTQTPRYLIKTRGQQVTLSCSPISGHRSVSWYQQTPGQGLQFLFEYFSETQRNKGNFPGRFSGRQFSNSRSEMNVSTLELGDSALYLCASSLEGDEKTQYFGPGTRLLVL.

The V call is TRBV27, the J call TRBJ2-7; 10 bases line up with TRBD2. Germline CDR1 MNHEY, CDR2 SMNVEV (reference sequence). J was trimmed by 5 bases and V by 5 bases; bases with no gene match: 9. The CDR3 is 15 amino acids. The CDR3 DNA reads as TGTGCCAGCAGTGGAGGGACTAGCGTTTTCCACGAGCAGTACTTC. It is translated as CASSGGTSVFHEQYF.

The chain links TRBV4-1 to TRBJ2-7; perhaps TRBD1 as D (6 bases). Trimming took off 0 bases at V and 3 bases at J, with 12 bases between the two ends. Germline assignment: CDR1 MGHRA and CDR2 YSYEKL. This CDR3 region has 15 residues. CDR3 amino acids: CASSQDPEGGYEQYF. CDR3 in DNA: TGCGCCAGCAGCCAAGATCCGGAAGGGGGCTACGAGCAGTACTTC.

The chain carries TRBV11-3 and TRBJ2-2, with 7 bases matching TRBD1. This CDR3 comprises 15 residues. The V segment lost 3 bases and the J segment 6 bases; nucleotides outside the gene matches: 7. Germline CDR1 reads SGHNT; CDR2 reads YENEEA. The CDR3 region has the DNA TGTGCCAGCAGCTTCACAGGGGTTTCCGCCGGGGAGCTGTTTTTT. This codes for CASSFTGVSAGELFF.

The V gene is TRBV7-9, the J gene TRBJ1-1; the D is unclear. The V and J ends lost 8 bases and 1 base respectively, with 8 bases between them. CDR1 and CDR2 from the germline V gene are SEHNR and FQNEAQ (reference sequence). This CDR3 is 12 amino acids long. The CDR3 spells CASRQENTEAFF. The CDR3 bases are TGTGCCAGCCGGCAGGAGAACACTGAAGCTTTCTTT.

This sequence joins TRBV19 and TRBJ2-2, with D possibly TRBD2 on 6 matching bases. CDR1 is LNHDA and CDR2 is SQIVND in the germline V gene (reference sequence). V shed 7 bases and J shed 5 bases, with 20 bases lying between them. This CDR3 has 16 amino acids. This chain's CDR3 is CASTPRAGRGTGELFF. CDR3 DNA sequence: TGTGCCAGTACCCCCCGCGCCGGGAGAGGGACCGGGGAGCTGTTTTTT.

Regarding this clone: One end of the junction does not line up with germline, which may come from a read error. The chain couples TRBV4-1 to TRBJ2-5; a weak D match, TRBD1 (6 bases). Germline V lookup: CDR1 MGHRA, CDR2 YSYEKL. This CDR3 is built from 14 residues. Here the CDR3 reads CASSQAQGREAQYF. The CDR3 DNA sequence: TGCGCCAGCAGCCAAGCACAGGGCCGAGAGGCCCAGTACTTC.

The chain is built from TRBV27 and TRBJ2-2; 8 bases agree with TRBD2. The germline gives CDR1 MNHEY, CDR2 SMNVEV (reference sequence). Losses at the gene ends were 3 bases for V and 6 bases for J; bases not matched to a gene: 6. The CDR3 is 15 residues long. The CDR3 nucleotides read TGTGCCAGCAGTTTCTTGGACGGGGGGGCCGGGGAGCTGTTTTTT. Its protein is CASSFLDGGAGELFF.

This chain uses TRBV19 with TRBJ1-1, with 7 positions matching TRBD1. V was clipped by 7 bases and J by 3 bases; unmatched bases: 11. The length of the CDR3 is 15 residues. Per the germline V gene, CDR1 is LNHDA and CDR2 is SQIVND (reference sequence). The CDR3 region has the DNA TGTGCCAGTACCATACACAGGGGTCTGGACACTGAAGCTTTCTTT. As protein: CASTIHRGLDTEAFF.

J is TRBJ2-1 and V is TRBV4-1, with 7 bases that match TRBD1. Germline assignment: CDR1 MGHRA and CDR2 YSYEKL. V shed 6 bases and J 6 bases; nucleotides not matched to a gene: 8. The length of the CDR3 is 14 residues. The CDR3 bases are TGCGCCAGCAGAAGACAGGGCTCAGTCAATGAGCAGTTCTTC. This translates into CASRRQGSVNEQFF.

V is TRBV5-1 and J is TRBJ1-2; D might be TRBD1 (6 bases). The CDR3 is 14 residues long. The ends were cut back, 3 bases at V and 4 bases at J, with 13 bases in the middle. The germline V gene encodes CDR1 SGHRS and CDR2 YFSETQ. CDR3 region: CASSSGTPPYGYTF. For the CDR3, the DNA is TGCGCCAGCAGCTCGGGGACACCGCCCTATGGCTACACCTTC.

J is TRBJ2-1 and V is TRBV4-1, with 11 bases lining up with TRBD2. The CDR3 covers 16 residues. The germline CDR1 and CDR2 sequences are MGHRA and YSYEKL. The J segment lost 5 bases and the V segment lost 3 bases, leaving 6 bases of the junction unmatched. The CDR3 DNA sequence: TGCGCCAGCAGCCAGTTGGGGACTAGCGGCAACAATGAGCAGTTCTTC. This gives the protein CASSQLGTSGNNEQFF.

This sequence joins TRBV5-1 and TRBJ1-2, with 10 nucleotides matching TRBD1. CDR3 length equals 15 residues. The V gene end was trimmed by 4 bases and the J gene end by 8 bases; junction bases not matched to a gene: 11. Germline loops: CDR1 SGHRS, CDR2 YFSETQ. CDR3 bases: TGCGCCAGCAGCCCTGGACAGGGGGGAAGGTTGGGCTACACCTTC. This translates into CASSPGQGGRLGYTF.

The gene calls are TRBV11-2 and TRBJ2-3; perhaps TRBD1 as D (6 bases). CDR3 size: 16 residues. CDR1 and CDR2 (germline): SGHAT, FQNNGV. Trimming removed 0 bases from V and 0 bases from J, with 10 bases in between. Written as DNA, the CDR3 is TGTGCCAGCAGCTTAGAAGGGGGATTAAGCACAGATACGCAGTATTTT. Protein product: CASSLEGGLSTDTQYF. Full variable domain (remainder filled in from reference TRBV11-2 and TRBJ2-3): EAGVAQSPRYKIIEKRQSVAFWCNPISGHATLYWYQQILGQGPKLLIQFQNNGVVDDSQLPKDRFSAERLKGVDSTLKIQPAKLEDSAVYLCASSLEGGLSTDTQYFGPGTRLTVL.

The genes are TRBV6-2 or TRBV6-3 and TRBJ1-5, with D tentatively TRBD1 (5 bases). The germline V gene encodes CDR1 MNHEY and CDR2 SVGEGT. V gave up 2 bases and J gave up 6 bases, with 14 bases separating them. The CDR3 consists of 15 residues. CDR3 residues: CASSYEGRPPQPQHF. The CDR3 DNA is TGTGCCAGCAGTTACGAGGGGAGGCCTCCTCAGCCCCAGCATTTT.

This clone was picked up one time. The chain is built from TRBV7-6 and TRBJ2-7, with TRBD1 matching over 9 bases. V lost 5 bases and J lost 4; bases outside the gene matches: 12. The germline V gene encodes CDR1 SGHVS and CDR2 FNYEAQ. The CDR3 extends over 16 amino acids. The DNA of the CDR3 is TGTGCCAGCAGCACTAGGTTCGGACAGGGGAGATACGAGCAGTACTTC. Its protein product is CASSTRFGQGRYEQYF.

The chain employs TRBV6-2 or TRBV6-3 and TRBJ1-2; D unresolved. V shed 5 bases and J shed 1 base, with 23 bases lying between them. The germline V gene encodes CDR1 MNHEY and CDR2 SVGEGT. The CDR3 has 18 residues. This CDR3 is CASSLSWARLPLNYGYTF. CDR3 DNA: TGTGCCAGCAGTCTGTCTTGGGCCAGACTACCTCTTAACTATGGCTACACCTTC.

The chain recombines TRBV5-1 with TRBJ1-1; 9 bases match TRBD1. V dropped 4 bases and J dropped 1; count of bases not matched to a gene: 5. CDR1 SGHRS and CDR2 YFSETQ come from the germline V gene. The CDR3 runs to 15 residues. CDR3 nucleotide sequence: TGCGCCAGCAGCCCGCGGGGACAGGGGAACACTGAAGCTTTCTTT. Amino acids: CASSPRGQGNTEAFF.

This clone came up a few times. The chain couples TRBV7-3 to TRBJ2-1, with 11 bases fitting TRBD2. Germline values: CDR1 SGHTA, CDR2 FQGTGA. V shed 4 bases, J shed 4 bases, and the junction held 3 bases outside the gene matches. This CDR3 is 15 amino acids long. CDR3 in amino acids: CASSYSGGVYNEQFF. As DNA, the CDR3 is TGTGCCAGCAGCTATAGCGGGGGGGTTTACAATGAGCAGTTCTTC.

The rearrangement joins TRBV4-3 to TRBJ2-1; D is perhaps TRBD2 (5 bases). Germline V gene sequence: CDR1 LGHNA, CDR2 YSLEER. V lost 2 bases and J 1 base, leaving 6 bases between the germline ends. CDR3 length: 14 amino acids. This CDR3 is CASSQPGSYNEQFF. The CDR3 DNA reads TGCGCCAGCAGCCAACCGGGATCCTACAATGAGCAGTTCTTC.

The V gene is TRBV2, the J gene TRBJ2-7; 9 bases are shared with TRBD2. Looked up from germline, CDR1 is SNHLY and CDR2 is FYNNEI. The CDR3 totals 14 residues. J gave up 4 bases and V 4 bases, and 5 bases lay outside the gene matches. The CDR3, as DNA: TGTGCCAGCAGTGTGCTAGCGGGAACTTACGAGCAGTACTTC. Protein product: CASSVLAGTYEQYF.

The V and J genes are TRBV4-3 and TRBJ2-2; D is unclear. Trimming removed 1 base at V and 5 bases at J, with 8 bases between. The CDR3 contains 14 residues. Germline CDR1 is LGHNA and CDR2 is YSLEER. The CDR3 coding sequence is TGCGCCAGCAGCCAAGTCTCGGTTACCGGGGAGCTGTTTTTT. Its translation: CASSQVSVTGELFF.

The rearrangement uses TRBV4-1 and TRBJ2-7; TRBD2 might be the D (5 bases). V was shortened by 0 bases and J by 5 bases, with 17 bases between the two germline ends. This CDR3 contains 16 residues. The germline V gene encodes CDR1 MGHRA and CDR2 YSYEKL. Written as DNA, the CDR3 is TGCGCCAGCAGCCAAGAGGGTAGCGCGCTTCGGGACGAGCAGTACTTC. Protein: CASSQEGSALRDEQYF.

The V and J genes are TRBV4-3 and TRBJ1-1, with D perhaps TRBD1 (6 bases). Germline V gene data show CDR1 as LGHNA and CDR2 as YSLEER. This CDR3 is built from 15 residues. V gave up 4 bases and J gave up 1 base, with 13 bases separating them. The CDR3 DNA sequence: TGCGCCAGCAGCCGAGACAGGTTTCCGAACACTGAAGCTTTCTTT. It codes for CASSRDRFPNTEAFF.

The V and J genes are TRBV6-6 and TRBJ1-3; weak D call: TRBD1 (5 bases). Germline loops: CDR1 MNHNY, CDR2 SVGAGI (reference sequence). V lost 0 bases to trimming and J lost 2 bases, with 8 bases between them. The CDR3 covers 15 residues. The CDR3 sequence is CASSYSGGTGNTIYF. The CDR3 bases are TGTGCCAGCAGTTACTCGGGGGGGACTGGAAACACCATATATTTT.

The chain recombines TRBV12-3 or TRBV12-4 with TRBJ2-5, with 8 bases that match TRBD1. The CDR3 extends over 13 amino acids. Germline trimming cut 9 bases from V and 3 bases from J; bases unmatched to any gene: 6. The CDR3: CASQGAIKETQYF. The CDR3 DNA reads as TGTGCCAGTCAGGGGGCTATAAAAGAGACCCAGTACTTC.

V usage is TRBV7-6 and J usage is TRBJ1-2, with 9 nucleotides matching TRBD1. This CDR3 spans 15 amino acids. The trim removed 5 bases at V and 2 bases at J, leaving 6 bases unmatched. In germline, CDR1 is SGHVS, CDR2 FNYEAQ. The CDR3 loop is CASSLGTGPNYGYTF. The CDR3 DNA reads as TGTGCCAGCAGCCTAGGGACAGGGCCGAACTATGGCTACACCTTC.

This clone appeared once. As DNA, the CDR3 is TGTGCCAGCAGCTTGGGACTCACTTACAATGAGCAGTTCTTC. Translating gives CASSLGLTYNEQFF. The rearrangement links TRBV5-4 to TRBJ2-1; no clear D gene. The CDR3 spans 14 residues. Germline V gene sequence: CDR1 SGHNT, CDR2 YYREEE (reference sequence). V lost 0 bases and J 4 bases, leaving 8 bases between the germline ends. The whole variable domain, filled in from reference TRBV5-4 and TRBJ2-1, reads ETGVTQSPTHLIKTRGQQVTLRCSSQSGHNTVSWYQQALGQGPQFIFQYYREEENGRGNFPPRFSGLQFPNYSSELNVNALELDDSALYLCASSLGLTYNEQFFGPGTRLTVL.

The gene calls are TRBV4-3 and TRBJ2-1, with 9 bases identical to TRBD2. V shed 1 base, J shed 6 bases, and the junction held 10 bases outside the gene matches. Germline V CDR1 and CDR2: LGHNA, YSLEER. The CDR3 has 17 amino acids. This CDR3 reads CASSQAGGLASFNEQFF. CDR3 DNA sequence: TGCGCCAGCAGCCAAGCGGGGGGACTAGCCTCTTTCAATGAGCAGTTCTTC.